The clone carrying this TCR beta chain was seen many times. Its antigen remains unidentified. TCRdb re-analysed the reads in MiXCR, keeping a single row per CDR3 protein. The repertoire holds 300,000 or so distinct CDR3 sequences, with approximately 25% as singletons. The data stem from a study of T cell repertoires in cytomegalovirus infection. Across the study: Evidence of both CMV infection and a matching HLA type came from public TCR beta signatures.

This CDR3 contains 17 residues. V gave up 0 bases and J gave up 4 bases, with 17 bases separating them. The germline V gene has CDR1 SGHVS and CDR2 FNYEAQ. This sample comprised cultured PBMCs, obtained from culture after CMV antigen stimulation. This chain uses TRBV7-6 with TRBJ2-3; D gene unclear. This TCR came from a human donor in good health (CMV status not recorded). Some clones in this sample may be carry-over from other donors' samples. The DNA of the CDR3 is TGTGCCAGCAGCTTAGCGCGCAGCTCTTTAGTTCCAGATACGCAGTATTTT. Protein sequence: CASSLARSSLVPDTQYF.